These 25 T cell receptor beta chains were all obtained from the same sample, sequenced in a study of tumor-infiltrating lymphocytes in primary liver carcinoma. Between 20 and 30 mg of unsorted bulk tissue served as the source from which RNA and DNA were co-extracted. A primer matching the constant region was used to make TCR beta cDNA from approximately 0.55 ug of total RNA. Libraries of TCR beta came from three nested multiplex PCR rounds with slightly modified ARM-PCR. Amplification in the first two PCR rounds was performed using TRBV1-TRBV30 forward primers and a C-beta reverse primer for 10 cycles each. TCRdb re-called the multiplex PCR reads with MiXCR, one entry per CDR3 protein. The sample carries around 70,000 distinct CDR3 sequences, about 72% recorded once. Sequencing was carried out using liver tumor tissue from sampling region 4. As for subset: tumor region T4, right-lateral pole. The receptors were sampled from a man aged 35 to 55 with primary liver carcinoma and hepatitis B virus infection.

V gene TRBV2 combines with J gene TRBJ1-1; D not resolved. CDR3 length: 13 residues. Germline values: CDR1 SNHLY, CDR2 FYNNEI. Trimming took off 4 bases at V and 1 base at J, with 7 bases between the two ends. Written as DNA, the CDR3 is TGTGCCAGCAGTGTGGGCCCGAACACTGAAGCTTTCTTT. Translating gives CASSVGPNTEAFF.

Remarks on this clonotype: One junction end disagrees with the germline gene, perhaps due to a read error. V is TRBV29-1 and J is TRBJ2-5; D not resolved. Germline assignment: CDR1 SQVTM and CDR2 ANQGSEA. CDR3 length: 12 residues. CDR3 amino acids: CSVDGVQVTQYF. The DNA of the CDR3 is TGCAGCGTTGACGGAGTCCAAGTGACCCAGTACTTC.

Comments on this clonotype: This may be a read error, as it is one base from a much larger clone. CDR3 residues: CASSDSAGPGTQYF. The CDR3 region has the DNA TGTGCCAGCAGTGATAGCGCCGGGCCGGGTACGCAGTATTTT. The chain links TRBV2 to TRBJ2-3, with a tentative D call TRBD2 (5 bases). V was pared by 3 bases and J by 8 bases, with 15 bases between. Germline values: CDR1 SNHLY, CDR2 FYNNEI. CDR3 size: 14 residues. Using reference TRBV2 and TRBJ2-3 for the parts outside the CDR3, the full variable domain is EPEVTQTPSHQVTQMGQEVILRCVPISNHLYFYWYRQILGQKVEFLVSFYNNEISEKSEIFDDQFSVERPDGSNFTLKIRSTKLEDSAMYFCASSDSAGPGTQYFGPGTRLTVL.

This clonotype was picked up one time. Mismatch with germline at one junction end may stem from a read error. The chain uses TRBV6-1 and TRBJ2-3, with 9 nucleotides matching TRBD1. The CDR3 has 14 amino acids. Germline V CDR1 and CDR2: MNHNS, SASEGT. CDR3 protein: CTSSVTGGPDTQYF. CDR3 nucleotides: TGTACCAGCAGTGTAACAGGGGGCCCAGATACTCAGTATTTT.

In regard to this clonotype: A read error may produce the germline difference seen at one junction end. CDR3 sequence (DNA): TGTGCCAACACCCTATTGAGAGATACGAAGTATTTT. The encoded protein is CANTLLRDTKYF. The chain carries TRBV11-2 and TRBJ2-3; no clear D. Per the germline V gene, CDR1 is SGHAT and CDR2 is FQNNGV. CDR3 length: 12 residues. Together with reference TRBV11-2 and TRBJ2-3, the CDR3 gives the full variable domain: EAGVAQSPRYKIIEKRQSVAFWCNPISGHATLYWYQQILGQGPKLLIQFQNNGVVDDSQLPKDRFSAERLKGVDSTLKIQPAKLEDSAVYLCANTLLRDTKYFGPGTRLTVL.

Relative to its sample, this clonotype is medium-sized. This chain connects TRBV29-1 to TRBJ2-7; weak D call: TRBD1 (7 bases). V was cut by 6 bases and J by 5 bases, with 14 bases left in between. The germline CDR1 and CDR2 sequences are SQVTM and ANQGSEA. This CDR3 is 12 amino acids long. The CDR3 is CSVRGGGDEQYF. The CDR3 region has the DNA TGCAGCGTCCGAGGGGGCGGGGACGAGCAGTACTTC.

This clonotype was recorded many times. The gene calls are TRBV7-9 and TRBJ1-1, with no clear D. CDR1 and CDR2 (germline): SEHNR, FQNEAQ (reference sequence). The CDR3 runs 14 residues. V lost 5 bases and J lost 4, with 14 bases in between. CDR3 sequence: CASSRETAITEAFF. Written as DNA, the CDR3 is TGTGCCAGCAGCCGTGAGACGGCAATCACTGAAGCTTTCTTT.

Concerning this clonotype itself: A read error may be the cause here, since a much bigger clone is one base away. The rearrangement joins TRBV10-3 to TRBJ1-1; maybe TRBD1 (6 bases). CDR1 is ENHRY and CDR2 is SYGVKD in the germline V gene. This CDR3 region has 13 residues. Trimming left V 11 bases short and J 7 bases short, with 20 bases between. DNA of the CDR3: TGTGCCGTAAGGGGGGTGCAGAACCATGAAGCTTTCTTT. Its protein is CAVRGVQNHEAFF.

To note about this clonotype: This could be a read error, since a much larger clone is one nucleotide away. The conserved final phenylalanine or tryptophan is absent from the CDR3, which likely points to a read error. This sequence joins TRBV7-9 and TRBJ1-5, with a weak D call TRBD1 (5 bases). The CDR3 sequence is 14 residues long. Germline assignment: CDR1 SEHNR and CDR2 FQNEAQ (reference sequence). Trimming removed 5 bases from V and 1 base from J, with 9 bases in between. CDR3 loop: CASSRDGSNQPQHL. As DNA, the CDR3 is TGTGCCAGCAGCCGGGACGGAAGCAATCAGCCCCAGCATTTA.

Concerning this clonotype itself: The junction does not match germline at one end; this may be a read error. This chain uses TRBV11-2 with TRBJ2-3; D may be TRBD2 (6 bases). Germline V lookup: CDR1 SGHAT, CDR2 FQNNGV. The CDR3 consists of 16 residues. The CDR3 reads CVSSLDVGGLADTQYF. CDR3 in DNA: TGTGTCAGCAGCTTAGATGTGGGGGGTCTCGCAGATACGCAGTATTTT.

For this clonotype: At one boundary the junction diverges from the germline segment, which might be a read error. This sequence joins TRBV7-8 and TRBJ2-7, with D perhaps assigned TRBD1 or TRBD2 (5 bases each). The CDR3 totals 12 residues. CDR1 is SGHVS and CDR2 is FQNEAQ in the germline V gene. The DNA of the CDR3 is TGTGTCAGCAGCTTAGAGGGCAGGGTTTGGTACTTC. Its translation: CVSSLEGRVWYF.

In the case of this clonotype: Sequence at one end of the junction differs from germline and may be a read error. This chain connects TRBV29-1 to TRBJ2-2; TRBD1 matches at 7 bases. The CDR3 is 15 amino acids. Germline values: CDR1 SQVTM, CDR2 ANQGSEA. CDR3 loop: CSIEGTEGNTWELFF. CDR3 nucleotides: TGCAGCATTGAGGGGACAGAGGGGAACACCTGGGAGCTGTTTTTT.

The chain couples TRBV21-1 to TRBJ2-7; TRBD2 is the table's D call, not checked against the DNA. TRBV21-1 is annotated as a pseudogene. There are 18 residues in the CDR3. The CDR3 reads CASSIYSTTSGRPYEQYF. The CDR3 DNA is TGTGCCAGCAGCATATACTCCACAACTAGCGGACGGCCCTACGAGCAGTACTTC.

With regard to this clonotype: A read error may account for a junction end that differs from germline. This CDR3 is CASNLDIGLAMGEQSF. The CDR3, as DNA: TGTGCTAGCAACTTGGATATCGGACTAGCCATGGGTGAGCAGTCCTTC. The chain is built from TRBV11-2 and TRBJ2-1; 8 bases align to TRBD2. Germline V gene data show CDR1 as SGHAT and CDR2 as FQNNGV. This CDR3 has 16 amino acids.

Of note for this clonotype: The junction shows a germline mismatch at one end, possibly a read error. The V and J genes are TRBV5-6 and TRBJ2-1; TRBD1 might be the D (5 bases). The CDR3 spans 16 residues. The germline gives CDR1 SGHDT, CDR2 YYEEEE. The CDR3 reads CASSLGGGSSYNELFF. The CDR3 DNA follows: TGTGCCAGCAGCTTGGGGGGCGGAAGCTCCTACAATGAGCTGTTCTTC.

Regarding this clonotype: One end of the junction is discordant with germline, which a read error may explain. This chain connects TRBV11-1 to TRBJ2-1; D perhaps matches TRBD2 (5 bases). This CDR3 spans 16 amino acids. CDR1 and CDR2 (germline): SGHAT, FQDESV (reference sequence). CDR3 sequence (DNA): TGTGCTAGCAGCCCGGGATTCTCGGACTGGTACAATGAGCACTTCTTC. Protein product: CASSPGFSDWYNEHFF.

Regarding this clonotype: A much larger clone lies one base from this, so it may be a read error. The rearrangement links TRBV5-4 to TRBJ2-2; 9 bases agree with TRBD2. From germline, CDR1 is SGHNT and CDR2 YYREEE (reference sequence). The CDR3 contains 14 residues. In nucleotides, the CDR3 is TGTGCCGGCAGCTTAACTAGCGGGACCGGGGAGCTGTTTTTT. Translating it yields CAGSLTSGTGELFF.

This clonotype appeared a few times. One base away lies a much larger clone, so this may be a sequencing read error. The genes are TRBV5-8 and TRBJ2-1, with D possibly matching TRBD1 (6 bases). The CDR3 runs 13 residues. Germline CDR1 is SGHTS and CDR2 is YDEGEE. The CDR3 reads CASSYTGTSELFF. The DNA for the CDR3 is TGTGCCAGCAGCTACACCGGGACATCGGAGCTGTTCTTC.

In the case of this clonotype: One end of the junction fails to match germline, which may point to a read error. V gene TRBV7-3 combines with J gene TRBJ2-2; TRBD2 aligns across 7 bases. This CDR3 has 15 amino acids. CDR1 and CDR2 from the germline V gene are SGHTA and FQGTGA. This chain's CDR3 is CASSLLASGTEELFF. DNA of the CDR3: TGTGCCAGCAGCTTACTGGCTAGCGGCACCGAGGAGCTGTTTTTT.

This clonotype was detected once. A much larger clonotype is one base distant, so this may be a read error. The J gene is TRBJ1-6, the V gene TRBV20-1, with 7 bases lining up with TRBD1. Germline CDR1 is DFQATT and CDR2 is SNEGSKA (reference sequence). The CDR3 totals 15 residues. V trimming: 1 base; J trimming: 14 bases; junction bases outside the gene matches: 14. In nucleotides, the CDR3 is TGCAGTGCTAGAGGTCGAGGGGCAGGGGGTGGGTCCCTCCACTTT. It is translated as CSARGRGAGGGSLHF.

On this clonotype itself: At one of its ends the junction is not consistent with the germline gene, which may arise from a read error. The chain couples TRBV29-1 to TRBJ2-7; TRBD1 agrees at 8 bases. Germline lookup yields CDR1 SQVTM and CDR2 ANQGSEA. CDR3 length: 12 residues. CDR3 nucleotide sequence: TGCAGTGTTGGGAACAGGGGGAGCGAGCAGTACTTC. This encodes CSVGNRGSEQYF.

This clonotype was detected once. The chain has TRBV7-8 and TRBJ2-5; D is perhaps TRBD2 (5 bases). Germline V lookup: CDR1 SGHVS, CDR2 FQNEAQ. Trimming took 5 bases from V and 5 from J, leaving 12 bases between them. The CDR3 sequence is 13 residues long. The CDR3 spells CASSTKLGETQYF. In nucleotides, the CDR3 is TGTGCCAGCAGCACCAAACTAGGGGAGACCCAGTACTTC.

With respect to this clonotype: A junction end diverges from the germline sequence, so it may reflect a read error. The chain has TRBV4-2 and TRBJ1-5; D might be TRBD1 (6 bases). The CDR3 runs 17 residues. In germline, CDR1 is LGHNA, CDR2 YNFKEQ. The CDR3 sequence is CASGQDGGGLGDQPQHF. The CDR3 DNA follows: TGTGCCAGCGGCCAAGATGGGGGGGGGCTAGGAGATCAGCCCCAGCATTTT.

This clonotype was observed many times. The CDR3 DNA is TGTGCCAGCAGCCTCACAGGGGGGGTTGGAGGTGAGCAGTTCTTC. Encoded protein: CASSLTGGVGGEQFF. The V and J genes are TRBV14 and TRBJ2-1; TRBD1 might be the D (8 bases). Per the germline V gene, CDR1 is SGHDN and CDR2 is FVKESK. V lost 4 bases to trimming and J lost 9 bases, with 19 bases between them. The CDR3 loop spans 15 amino acids.

This clonotype has just a few counts. A much larger clone differs by one base, so this may be a read error. The chain links TRBV7-9 to TRBJ2-2; no firm D call. Germline V gene data show CDR1 as SEHNR and CDR2 as FQNEAQ (reference sequence). This CDR3 region has 13 residues. The CDR3 reads CVSSNWGRGELFF. In DNA, the CDR3 is TGTGTCAGCAGCAACTGGGGAAGGGGGGAGCTGTTTTTT.